This T cell receptor beta chain came from a study of long-term antiretroviral therapy in people with HIV. General study points: Dominating the repertoire at all time points were the clones that expanded before ART.

For this clone: The antigen is undetermined.

Germline CDR1 SGHRS, CDR2 YFSETQ. The ends were cut back, 3 bases at V and 3 bases at J, with 13 bases in the middle. The CDR3 runs to 14 residues. The assay used was immunoSEQ (version v3.0), run at survey level. The data were produced by immunoSEQ multiplex PCR, yet TCRdb's version contains in-frame clones alone and is incomplete. The sample includes around 13,000 clones, approximately 90% of them seen just once. All donors provided no fewer than one pre-ART and no fewer than two post-ART PBMC samples. Sample: unsorted PBMCs, taken 2.1 years after starting antiretroviral therapy. This clonotype was sampled from a middle-aged woman with HIV. The V gene is TRBV5-1, the J gene TRBJ2-7; no definite D call. The CDR3 sequence: CASSSGTVSYEQYF. The CDR3 nucleotides are TGCGCCAGCAGCTCGGGCACGGTCAGCTACGAGCAGTACTTC.